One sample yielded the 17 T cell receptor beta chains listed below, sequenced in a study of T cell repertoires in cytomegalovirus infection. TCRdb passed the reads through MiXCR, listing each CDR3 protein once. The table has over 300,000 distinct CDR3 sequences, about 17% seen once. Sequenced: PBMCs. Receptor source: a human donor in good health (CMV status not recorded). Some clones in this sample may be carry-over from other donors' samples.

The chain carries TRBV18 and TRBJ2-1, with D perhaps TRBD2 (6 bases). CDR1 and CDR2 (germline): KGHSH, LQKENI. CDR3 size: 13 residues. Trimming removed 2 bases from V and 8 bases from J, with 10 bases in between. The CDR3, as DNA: TGTGCCAGCTCACCAGGAAGGGACTATGAGCAGTTCTTC. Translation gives CASSPGRDYEQFF.

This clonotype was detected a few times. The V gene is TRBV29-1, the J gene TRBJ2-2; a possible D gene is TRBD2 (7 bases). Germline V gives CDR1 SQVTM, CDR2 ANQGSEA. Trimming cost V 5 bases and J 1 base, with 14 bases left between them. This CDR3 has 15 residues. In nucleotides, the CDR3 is TGCAGCGTTAAAAAAGCGGGACAGAACACCGGGGAGCTGTTTTTT. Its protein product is CSVKKAGQNTGELFF.

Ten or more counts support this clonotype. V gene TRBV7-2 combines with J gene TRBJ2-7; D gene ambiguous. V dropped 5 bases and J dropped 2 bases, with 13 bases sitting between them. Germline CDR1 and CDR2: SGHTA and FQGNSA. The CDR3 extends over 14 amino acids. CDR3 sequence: CASSPLGVAYEQYF. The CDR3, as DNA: TGTGCCAGCAGCCCCCTTGGTGTTGCCTACGAGCAGTACTTC.

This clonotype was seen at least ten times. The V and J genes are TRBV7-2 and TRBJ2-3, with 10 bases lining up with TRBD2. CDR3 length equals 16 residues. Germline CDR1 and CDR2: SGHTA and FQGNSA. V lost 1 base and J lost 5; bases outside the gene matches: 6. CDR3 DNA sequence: TGTGCCAGCAGCTTAGGAAATAGCGGGGGGAAAGATACGCAGTATTTT. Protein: CASSLGNSGGKDTQYF.

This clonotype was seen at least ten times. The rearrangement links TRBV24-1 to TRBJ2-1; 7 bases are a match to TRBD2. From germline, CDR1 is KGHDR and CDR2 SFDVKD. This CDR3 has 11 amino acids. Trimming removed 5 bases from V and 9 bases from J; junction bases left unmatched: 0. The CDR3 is CATSGGGEQFF. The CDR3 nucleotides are TGTGCCACCAGTGGGGGGGGTGAGCAGTTCTTC.

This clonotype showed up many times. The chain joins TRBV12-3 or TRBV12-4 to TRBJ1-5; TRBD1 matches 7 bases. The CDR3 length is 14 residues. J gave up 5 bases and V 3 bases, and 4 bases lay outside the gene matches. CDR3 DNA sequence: TGTGCCAGCAGTTTGGCAGGGGGGGATCAGCCCCAGCATTTT. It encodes CASSLAGGDQPQHF.

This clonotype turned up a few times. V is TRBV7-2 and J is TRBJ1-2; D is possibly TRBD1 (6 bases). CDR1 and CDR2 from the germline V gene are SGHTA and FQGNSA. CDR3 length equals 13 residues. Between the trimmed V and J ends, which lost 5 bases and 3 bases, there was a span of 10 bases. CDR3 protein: CASSHGQYYGYTF. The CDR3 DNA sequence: TGTGCCAGCAGCCACGGACAGTACTATGGCTACACCTTC. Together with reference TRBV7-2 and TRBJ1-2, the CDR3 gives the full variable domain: GAGVSQSPSNKVTEKGKDVELRCDPISGHTALYWYRQSLGQGLEFLIYFQGNSAPDKSGLPSDRFSAERTGGSVSTLTIQRTQQEDSAVYLCASSHGQYYGYTFGSGTRLTVV.

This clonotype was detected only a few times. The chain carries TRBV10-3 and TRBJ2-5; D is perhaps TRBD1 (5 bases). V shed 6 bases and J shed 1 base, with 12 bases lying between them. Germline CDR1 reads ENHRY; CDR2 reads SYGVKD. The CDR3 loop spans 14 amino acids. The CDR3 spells CAIRGGAAQETQYF. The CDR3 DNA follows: TGTGCCATCAGGGGTGGGGCAGCCCAAGAGACCCAGTACTTC.

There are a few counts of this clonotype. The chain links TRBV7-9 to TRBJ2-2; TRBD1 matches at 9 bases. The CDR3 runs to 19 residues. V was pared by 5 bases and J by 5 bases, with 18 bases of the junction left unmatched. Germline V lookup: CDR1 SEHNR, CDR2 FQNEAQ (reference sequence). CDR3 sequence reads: CASSEVRASGQGRTGELFF. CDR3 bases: TGTGCCAGCAGCGAGGTTCGGGCCAGCGGACAGGGGAGAACCGGGGAGCTGTTTTTT.

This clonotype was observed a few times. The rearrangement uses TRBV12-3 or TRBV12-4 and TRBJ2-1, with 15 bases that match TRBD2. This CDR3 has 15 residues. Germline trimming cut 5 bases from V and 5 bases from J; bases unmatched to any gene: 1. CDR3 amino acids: CASSGTSGGHNEQFF. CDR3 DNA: TGTGCCAGCAGTGGGACTAGCGGGGGGCACAATGAGCAGTTCTTC.

This chain's CDR3 is CSAQEGRETQYF. CDR3 DNA sequence: TGCAGTGCCCAAGAGGGAAGGGAGACCCAGTACTTC. The rearrangement joins TRBV20-1 to TRBJ2-5, with D possibly TRBD2 on 5 matching bases. CDR3 length: 12 amino acids. V lost 6 bases to trimming and J lost 5 bases, with 13 bases between them. Germline values: CDR1 DFQATT, CDR2 SNEGSKA (reference sequence).

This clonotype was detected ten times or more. DNA for the CDR3: TGTGCCAGCAGCTTAGCCCGGACAGCGGGGGCCAACGTCCTGACTTTC. Protein product: CASSLARTAGANVLTF. This chain joins TRBV7-2 and TRBJ2-6, with a tentative D call TRBD1 (6 bases). CDR1 and CDR2 from the germline V gene are SGHTA and FQGNSA. This CDR3 spans 16 amino acids. V lost 0 bases and J lost 4, with 10 bases in between.

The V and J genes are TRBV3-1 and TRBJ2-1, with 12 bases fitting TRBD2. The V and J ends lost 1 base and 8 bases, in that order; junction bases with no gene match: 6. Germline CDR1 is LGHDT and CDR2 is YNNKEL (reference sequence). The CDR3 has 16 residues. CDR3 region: CASSQVYLAGGHEQFF. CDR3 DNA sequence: TGTGCCAGCAGCCAAGTGTACCTAGCGGGGGGGCATGAGCAGTTCTTC.

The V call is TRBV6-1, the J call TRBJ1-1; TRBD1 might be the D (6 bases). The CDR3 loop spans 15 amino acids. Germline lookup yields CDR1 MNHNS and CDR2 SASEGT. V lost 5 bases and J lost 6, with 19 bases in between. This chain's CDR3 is CASSPERGAVAEAFF. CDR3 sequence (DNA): TGTGCCAGCAGTCCGGAAAGGGGGGCAGTCGCTGAAGCTTTCTTT.

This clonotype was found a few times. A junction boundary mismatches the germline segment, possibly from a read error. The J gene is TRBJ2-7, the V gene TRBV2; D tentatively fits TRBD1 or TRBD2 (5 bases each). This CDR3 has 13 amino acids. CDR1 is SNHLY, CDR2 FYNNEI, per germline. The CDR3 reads CASREAGTAPGYF. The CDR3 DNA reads TGTGCCAGCAGGGAAGCCGGGACGGCCCCGGGGTACTTC. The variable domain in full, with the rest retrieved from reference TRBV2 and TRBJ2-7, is EPEVTQTPSHQVTQMGQEVILRCVPISNHLYFYWYRQILGQKVEFLVSFYNNEISEKSEIFDDQFSVERPDGSNFTLKIRSTKLEDSAMYFCASREAGTAPGYFGPGTRLTVT.

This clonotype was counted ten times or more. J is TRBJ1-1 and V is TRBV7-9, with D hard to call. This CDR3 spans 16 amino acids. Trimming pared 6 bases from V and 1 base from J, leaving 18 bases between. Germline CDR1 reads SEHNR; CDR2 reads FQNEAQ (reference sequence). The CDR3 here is CASRPLGSGRNTEAFF. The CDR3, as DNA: TGTGCCAGCAGACCTCTTGGGAGTGGGCGGAACACTGAAGCTTTCTTT.

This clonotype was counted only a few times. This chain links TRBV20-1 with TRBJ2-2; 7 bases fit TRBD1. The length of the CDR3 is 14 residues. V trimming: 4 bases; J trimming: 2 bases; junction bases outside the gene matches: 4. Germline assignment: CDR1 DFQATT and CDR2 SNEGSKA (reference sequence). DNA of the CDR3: TGCAGTGCTACTGGGACAGAAAACACCGGGGAGCTGTTTTTT. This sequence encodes CSATGTENTGELFF.